This entry concerns a single T cell receptor beta chain. What this receptor recognizes is not known. Base qualities are not recorded, but no much larger clone differs from it by a single base. The source of the sample is a study of naive and memory T cell subsets (dated by TCRdb to about 2017). Context from the whole study: Sorted naive and memory T cell subsets from peripheral blood were analyzed in the study using a UMI-based, open-source pipeline for TCR alpha and beta sequencing. IgG serology results and the functional CMV T cell responses were in complete agreement. RNA was DNase-treated and reverse transcribed with TCR constant-region primers, mostly using SuperScript III. Beyond this particular receptor, the publication reports: The abundance of TCRs followed a power law with an exponent that differed between naive and memory subsets yet stayed consistent across the three individuals. The repertoire findings for the naive and memory subsets could not be validated, as no ground truth was available. Naive repertoires, especially CD8, contained a few larger clonotypes, possibly memory cells re-expressing CD45RA. After error correction, over 85% of naive TCR sequences appeared only once, giving much steeper abundance distributions than memory subsets. RNA-based TCR counts may be affected by expression changes linked to T cell activation and differentiation. Single alpha or beta chain sequences, rather than paired alpha/beta receptors, were used to define clonotypes. In both CD4 and CD8 cells, going from naive through CM, EM and EMRA, the Gini index went up while Shannon and inverse Simpson diversity went down.

Libraries were constructed by UMI-ligation and nested PCR. The beta constant-region primer consisted of an equimolar mixture of two oligonucleotides that together covered TRBC1 and TRBC2. The ligated cDNA went through four rounds of PCR with nested alpha and beta constant-region primers together with the SP2 primer. T4 RNA ligase 1 ligated a single-stranded oligonucleotide carrying the SP2 primer and a 12-nucleotide UMI to the cDNA 3' end. Incubation of the ligation reaction lasted about 20-25 hours at 16 degrees C. PCR2 was usually performed as a SYBR Green qPCR and halted at a preset threshold so that over-amplification would not occur. Every purification after the first one was done using Agencourt AMPure XP magnetic beads. Library amounts were measured by Qubit and library quality was assessed on a TapeStation, where the main peak was expected at around 650 bp. Sequencing of the pooled libraries was done on an Illumina MiSeq using v2 2x251 paired-end kits, which typically yielded about 1-2.3 million reads per sample. Each sample library was pooled at around 4 nM, and about 5-8% PhiX was included to improve cluster recognition. The authors' analysis ran thus. V and J genes were assigned to Demultiplexor-processed FASTQ reads by Decombinator through tag matching, with a single base-pair mismatch being allowed. UMIs were used by Collapsinator to correct both sequencing errors and frequency errors arising from PCR heterogeneity. TCRs were translated and CDR3s were extracted from the conserved cysteine to the FGXG phenylalanine by CDR3Translator, with non-productive sequences being flagged. Repertoires were subsampled to equal numbers of UMI-defined TCRs before Gini, Shannon entropy and inverse Simpson indices were calculated. Within the linear range, a power law was fitted to clonotype abundance distributions using maximum likelihood. For one naive CD8 sample, the pipeline and MIGEC produced similar UMI counts, unique TCR numbers and clonal distributions. In one analysis, naive TCRs that were also found in any memory subset of the same donor were excluded from the naive repertoire. A set of 7,322 CMV-associated CDR3 sequences, compiled from VDJdb and a published dataset, was used to search the repertoires. TCRdb reanalyzed the raw reads on its own, using fastp at Q25 for trimming and MiXCR for clone calling, and kept in-frame beta chains. Rows are unified per CDR3 protein, each entry keeping the most common DNA and genes. Clone size and V and J calls follow TCRdb, not the original study. The sample profile shows 150,000 or so distinct CDR3 sequences; roughly 20% of them were found once. Of the sample, about 0.11% falls within the top ten clones.

The CDR3 sequence holds 13 residues, the cysteine and phenylalanine included. Only the CDR3 portion is preserved as DNA: 39 bases, with reading frame beginning at the first base. Compared with germline, V lacks 4 bases and J lacks 3 bases; bases without a gene match: 6. From the germline V gene, CDR1 is SQVTM and CDR2 is ANQGSEA. TCR alpha and beta chain libraries were amplified separately from the second PCR step onward. To determine each donor's CMV status, fresh PBMCs were stimulated overnight with CMV viral lysate, and IFNgamma production from CD4+ T cells was then assessed. Miltenyi beads were used first to positively select CD4 T cells, and CD8 T cells were then positively selected from the CD4-negative fraction. Cells were stained for CD3, CD4, CD8, CD45RA, CD27 and a live/dead dye and were sorted on a BD Aria II into four subsets based on CD45RA and CD27. Three healthy volunteers provided blood, and the blood of each volunteer was split into CD4 and CD8 T cells and then into four differentiation subsets. About 110 ml of peripheral blood was collected from each donor, and PBMC were isolated from the blood using Ficoll-Paque PLUS density-gradient centrifugation. The sorted cells were lysed in RLT buffer, after which RNA was extracted using a Qiagen RNeasy kit and kept at -80 degrees C.

This clonotype was obtained from a human donor in good health. Recombination connected TRBV29-1 to TRBJ2-7; TRBD1 aligns with 7 central bases. The source material was naive CD4+ T cells from blood. According to the study, the label for this sample's cell subset or site signals: naive T cells, CD45RA high CD27+. The encoded CDR3 is CSVGFGTDYEQYF. The sequence in DNA is TGCAGCGTTGGATTTGGGACAGACTACGAGCAGTACTTC.